The present TCR beta chain was sequenced within a study of T-cell memory formation after mild COVID-19. Germline values: CDR1 DFQATT, CDR2 SNEGSKA (reference sequence). The CDR3 contains 13 residues. V gave up 5 bases and J gave up 3 bases; unmatched junction bases: 3. TCRalpha and TCRbeta libraries used 5'RACE with constant-segment primers and UMIs. TCRdb re-called the 5' RACE reads with MiXCR, one entry per CDR3 protein. The profile covers about 310,000 distinct CDR3 sequences, with roughly a fifth appearing a single time and under 25% taken by the ten largest. This clonotype was picked up many times. Its antigen remains unknown. Study-wide results and caveats: The study detected some responding clones in pre-infection memory, suggesting cross-reactive memory joined.

The sample taken for sequencing was PBMCs or a T cell subset sorted from them (not recorded which). The V gene is TRBV20-1, the J gene TRBJ2-4; TRBD2 agrees at 8 bases. The clonotype comes from a man between 18 and 35 years old who had mild COVID-19 (a few samples of this study predate the infection). Cell type and time point are not known. The CDR3 reads CSAPGTSKNIQYF. For the CDR3, the DNA is TGCAGTGCTCCCGGGACTAGCAAAAACATTCAGTACTTC.